Listed below are T cell receptor beta chains from one sample, sequenced in a study of Ad26.COV2.S vaccination and SARS-CoV-2 variants. The assay was immunoSEQ multiplex PCR, and TCRdb's table has in-frame clones only and misses some. The repertoire has 410,000 or so clones, more than 80% of them found once; the top ten carry 10% to 15%. The sequenced sample was peripheral blood, obtained in a trial of Ad26.COV2.S vaccine versus placebo. The receptors here all came from a person between 18 and 65 years old who received the Ad26.COV2.S COVID-19 vaccine or a placebo. Both conserved end residues are part of each CDR3. D genes are given only for firm matches. Not every row has a clone size; where given, it reads once, few, many or a size class.

cdr3_aa cdr3_nt j_call d_call cdr3_length v_call clone_size
CASSQEKPGHPNTGELFF TGCGCCAGCAGCCAGGAAAAACCGGGACACCCGAACACCGGGGAGCTGTTTTTT TRBJ2-2 NA 18 TRBV4-3 NA
CALDRGSYEQYF TGTGCCTTGGACAGGGGCTCCTACGAGCAGTACTTC TRBJ2-7 TRBD1 12 TRBV30 NA
CASTPPTGGDNEQFF TGTGCCAGCACCCCACCCACGGGAGGGGACAATGAGCAGTTCTTC TRBJ2-1 TRBD2 15 TRBV28 once
CASSLISGNTGELFF TGTGCCAGCAGCTTAATCAGCGGGAACACCGGGGAGCTGTTTTTT TRBJ2-2 NA 15 TRBV7-2 NA
CASGLRVGAHETQYF TGTGCTAGTGGTTTGCGGGTGGGGGCGCATGAGACCCAGTACTTC TRBJ2-5 NA 15 TRBV12-5 NA
CASSQDREGSSGRLGELFF TGCGCCAGCAGCCAAGATCGGGAAGGGTCAAGCGGGAGGTTAGGGGAGCTGTTTTTT TRBJ2-2 TRBD2 19 TRBV4-3 NA
CASSWTSVDEQYF TGTGCCAGCAGCTGGACTAGCGTCGACGAGCAGTACTTC TRBJ2-7 TRBD2 13 TRBV5-6 NA
CASRDRDSPNEKLFF TGTGCCAGTAGAGATCGGGACAGTCCAAATGAAAAACTGTTTTTT TRBJ1-4 TRBD1 15 TRBV19 once
CASSPGSLYEQYF TGCGCCAGCAGTCCGGGTAGCTTGTACGAGCAGTACTTC TRBJ2-7 NA 13 TRBV5-1 NA
CASSPLLTSGRTNEQFF TGTGCCAGCAGTCCTCTATTGACTAGCGGGAGGACGAATGAGCAGTTCTTC TRBJ2-1 TRBD2 17 TRBV28 NA
CASSTGQSLNTGELFF TGTGCCAGCAGCACGGGACAGTCTTTAAACACCGGGGAGCTGTTTTTT TRBJ2-2 TRBD1 16 TRBV11-2 NA
CAWMGGGFNTGELFF TGTGCCTGGATGGGTGGGGGATTTAACACCGGGGAGCTGTTTTTT TRBJ2-2 NA 15 TRBV30 NA
CASSPSRDSRELFF TGTGCCAGCAGCCCTTCCAGAGACAGTCGGGAACTGTTTTTT TRBJ1-4 NA 14 TRBV7-2 NA
CASTQGLSPGELFF TGTGCCAGCACCCAGGGACTTTCACCCGGGGAGCTGTTTTTT TRBJ2-2 NA 14 TRBV6-5 once
CASSFEGSYEQYF TGCGCCAGCAGCTTCGAAGGGTCCTACGAGCAGTACTTC TRBJ2-7 NA 13 TRBV5-1 NA
CASSQPGHNNEKLFF TGTGCCAGCAGCCAACCGGGACATAATAATGAAAAACTGTTTTTT TRBJ1-4 NA 15 TRBV4-2 NA
CSFLGVPSAQETQYF TGCAGCTTCCTGGGGGTACCGTCAGCCCAAGAGACCCAGTACTTC TRBJ2-5 NA 15 TRBV29-1 NA
CASSPFGLDGNEQFF TGTGCCAGCTCACCCTTTGGACTAGACGGCAATGAGCAGTTCTTC TRBJ2-1 TRBD2 15 TRBV18 once
CASSPRRGNYGYTF TGTGCCAGCAGCCCGCGGAGGGGGAACTATGGCTACACCTTC TRBJ1-2 NA 14 TRBV5-4 NA
CASSARPEDNSPLHF TGCGCCAGCAGCGCTCGACCGGAGGATAATTCACCCCTCCACTTT TRBJ1-6 NA 15 TRBV5-1 NA
CASSLGRRGGDTGELFF TGTGCCAGCAGCTTGGGCCGTAGAGGGGGAGACACCGGGGAGCTGTTTTTT TRBJ2-2 NA 17 TRBV5-8 NA
CASSPGDSYEQYF TGTGCCAGTAGCCCGGGAGACTCCTACGAGCAGTACTTC TRBJ2-7 NA 13 TRBV19 few
CAWRPDGGWYGYTF TGTGCCTGGAGGCCCGACGGGGGATGGTATGGCTACACCTTC TRBJ1-2 NA 14 TRBV30 NA
CASSPFGGRSYNEQFF TGTGCCAGCAGCCCCTTTGGGGGGAGATCCTACAATGAGCAGTTCTTC TRBJ2-1 NA 16 TRBV5-8 NA
CASSPAGLSYGYTF TGTGCCAGCTCACCGGCGGGGCTGAGCTATGGCTACACCTTC TRBJ1-2 NA 14 TRBV18 once
CASSTGLALHF TGTGCCAGCAGTACAGGGTTGGCCCTCCACTTT TRBJ1-6 NA 11 TRBV6-5 NA
CASSKVPSSGRSGYEQYF TGTGCCAGCAGCAAAGTCCCTTCTAGCGGGAGATCGGGCTACGAGCAGTACTTC TRBJ2-7 NA 18 TRBV21-1 NA
CASSLVGGEDETQYF TGTGCCAGCAGCTTAGTCGGCGGAGAGGATGAGACCCAGTACTTC TRBJ2-5 NA 15 TRBV7-9 NA
CASIQTGSTDTQYF TGTGCCAGCATTCAGACAGGGAGCACAGATACGCAGTATTTT TRBJ2-3 TRBD1 14 TRBV27 NA
CASSLPGSSYEQYF TGCGCCAGCAGCCTTCCGGGCTCCTCTTACGAGCAGTACTTC TRBJ2-7 NA 14 TRBV4-1 NA
CASSESQAGHNEQFF TGTGCCAGCAGTGAATCCCAGGCAGGGCACAATGAGCAGTTCTTC TRBJ2-1 NA 15 TRBV25-1 NA
CASSSPRRGLNTEAFF TGTGCTAGCAGCAGCCCGCGAAGGGGGCTGAACACTGAAGCTTTCTTT TRBJ1-1 TRBD1 16 TRBV7-7 once
CASSPRRAGGSGEQYF TGTGCCAGCAGCCCCCGAAGAGCGGGAGGTTCGGGGGAGCAGTACTTC TRBJ2-7 TRBD2 16 TRBV5-4 NA
CASSYSPSGQNYGYTF TGTGCCAGCAGTTACTCTCCCTCGGGGCAAAACTATGGCTACACCTTC TRBJ1-2 NA 16 TRBV6-6 NA
CATSRDDFYTDTQYF TGTGCCACCAGCAGAGATGACTTTTACACAGATACGCAGTATTTT TRBJ2-3 NA 15 TRBV15 NA
CASSQDNQLGRQFF TGCGCCAGCAGCCAAGACAACCAACTTGGAAGGCAGTTCTTC TRBJ2-1 NA 14 TRBV4-3 NA
CASSLSYLGTDTQYF TGTGCCAGCAGCTTAAGCTACCTAGGCACAGATACGCAGTATTTT TRBJ2-3 NA 15 TRBV7-2 NA
CASSYQQGPPNTEAFF TGTGCCAGCAGTTATCAACAGGGGCCACCGAACACTGAAGCTTTCTTT TRBJ1-1 TRBD1 16 TRBV27 NA
CAWSVREFGGAGEQYF TGTGCCTGGAGTGTAAGGGAATTTGGGGGCGCGGGGGAGCAGTACTTC TRBJ2-7 NA 16 TRBV30 NA
CASRLIGSSYEQYF TGTGCCAGCAGACTTATCGGAAGCTCCTACGAGCAGTACTTC TRBJ2-7 NA 14 TRBV28 NA
CASSLGLAGTGELFF TGTGCCAGCAGCTTGGGACTAGCGGGTACCGGGGAGCTGTTTTTT TRBJ2-2 TRBD2 15 TRBV7-2 NA